One sample yielded the 10 T cell receptor beta chains listed below, sequenced in a study of T cell responses to AZD1222 COVID-19 vaccine. TCRdb's table, derived via immunoSEQ multiplex PCR, lists solely in-frame clones and lacks some. The sample lists some 130,000 clones, about 93% seen once, with 6% to 7% in the top ten. The source was peripheral blood, collected 28 days after the second AZD1222 dose. These receptors were taken from an adult who received the AZD1222 COVID-19 vaccine.

The rearrangement links TRBV6-1 to TRBJ1-1; TRBD1 aligns across 11 bases. Germline CDR1 is MNHNS and CDR2 is SASEGT. The CDR3 covers 14 residues. The ends lost 5 bases at V and 4 bases at J; junction bases unmatched: 3. The CDR3 DNA reads as TGTGCCAGCAGTCTCGGGACAGGGGGCACTGAAGCTTTCTTT. Encoded protein: CASSLGTGGTEAFF.

The chain employs TRBV29-1 and TRBJ2-3; the D gene is possibly TRBD1 (5 bases). The germline V and J ends were trimmed by 6 bases and 1 base, with 8 bases remaining between them. Germline V lookup: CDR1 SQVTM, CDR2 ANQGSEA. The CDR3 covers 12 residues. The CDR3 reads CSVQGGTDTQYF. As DNA, the CDR3 is TGCAGCGTCCAAGGGGGCACAGATACGCAGTATTTT.

The chain combines TRBV11-2 with TRBJ1-4, with TRBD1 matching over 9 bases. This CDR3 is 15 amino acids long. CDR1 and CDR2 from the germline V gene are SGHAT and FQNNGV. The J segment lost 8 bases and the V segment lost 5 bases, leaving 9 bases of the junction unmatched. CDR3 residues: CASSQSGQGVEKLFF. The CDR3, as DNA: TGTGCCAGCAGCCAGTCGGGACAGGGTGTGGAAAAACTGTTTTTT.

The rearrangement uses TRBV27 and TRBJ2-2; 8 bases agree with TRBD1. The germline V gene has CDR1 MNHEY and CDR2 SMNVEV (reference sequence). The CDR3 is 16 amino acids. V lost 6 bases to trimming and J lost 4 bases; unmatched junction nucleotides: 10. The CDR3 DNA reads as TGTGCCAGCAGAGGAGGACAGGGAATTCGCACCGGGGAGCTGTTTTTT. Encoded protein: CASRGGQGIRTGELFF.

This clone showed up just once. A read error may account for a junction end that differs from germline. The chain combines TRBV5-1 with TRBJ2-5; D gene uncertain. The CDR3 spans 14 residues. Germline CDR1 reads SGHRS; CDR2 reads YFSETQ. CDR3 loop: CASDVGENQATQYF. The CDR3, as DNA: TGCGCCAGCGACGTTGGGGAAAACCAAGCGACCCAGTACTTC.

The gene calls are TRBV5-6 and TRBJ2-3; 9 positions agree with TRBD2. The CDR3 sequence is 12 residues long. Germline V CDR1 and CDR2: SGHDT, YYEEEE. The trim removed 7 bases at V and 4 bases at J, leaving 1 base unmatched. This CDR3 reads CASASGADTQYF. In nucleotides, the CDR3 is TGTGCCAGCGCTAGCGGGGCAGATACGCAGTATTTT.

The V gene is TRBV4-3, the J gene TRBJ1-4; D not resolved. Trimming removed 2 bases from V and 10 bases from J, with 8 bases in between. Germline assignment: CDR1 LGHNA and CDR2 YSLEER. The CDR3 runs 12 residues. CDR3 coding DNA: TGCGCCAGCAGCCAATACTGGGTAAAACTGTTTTTT. This encodes CASSQYWVKLFF.

V usage is TRBV30 and J usage is TRBJ2-2, with D unclear. Trimming cost V 1 base and J 3 bases, with 3 bases left between them. Germline lookup yields CDR1 GTSNPN and CDR2 SVGIG (reference sequence). The CDR3 has 12 residues. CDR3 sequence reads: CAWSDDTGELFF. The CDR3 DNA is TGTGCCTGGAGTGATGACACCGGGGAGCTGTTTTTT.

The chain has TRBV2 and TRBJ1-6; possibly TRBD1 for D (6 bases). CDR3 length equals 13 residues. Germline V gene lookup returns CDR1 SNHLY and CDR2 FYNNEI. Trimming left V 7 bases short and J 6 bases short, with 10 bases between. Here the CDR3 reads CASKEGVNSPLHF. In DNA, the CDR3 is TGTGCCAGCAAGGAGGGGGTTAATTCACCCCTCCACTTT.

CDR3 sequence reads: CASSLVGGSKETQYF. The CDR3 region has the DNA TGTGCCAGCAGCTTAGTAGGCGGGAGCAAAGAGACCCAGTACTTC. V is TRBV7-2 and J is TRBJ2-5, with 7 bases that match TRBD2. J was trimmed by 3 bases and V by 1 base; bases with no gene match: 5. Per the germline V gene, CDR1 is SGHTA and CDR2 is FQGNSA. The CDR3 consists of 15 residues. Full variable domain (missing parts from reference TRBV7-2 and TRBJ2-5): GAGVSQSPSNKVTEKGKDVELRCDPISGHTALYWYRQSLGQGLEFLIYFQGNSAPDKSGLPSDRFSAERTGGSVSTLTIQRTQQEDSAVYLCASSLVGGSKETQYFGPGTRLLVL.